The 13 T cell receptor beta chains below all came from one sample that was sequenced in a study of T cells in Graves' hyperthyroidism and ophthalmopathy. Regions amplified from RNA transcripts were the TCR beta CDR3 regions. The primer set for the first-round RT-PCR of the TCR CDR3 was HTBI. MiXCR, run by TCRdb on the multiplex PCR reads, gives a single entry per CDR3 protein. This sample has about 620,000 distinct CDR3 sequences, with roughly 15% found just once. The sequenced sample consisted of blood. These receptors were collected from a woman aged 30 to 39 with Graves' hyperthyroidism.

This clonotype was observed at least ten times. The V gene is TRBV28, the J gene TRBJ1-5, with TRBD1 as a possible D gene (5 bases). In germline, CDR1 is MDHEN, CDR2 SYDVKM. The CDR3 consists of 15 residues. Trimming shortened V by 6 bases and J by 1 base, and 13 bases separated the two germline ends. The CDR3 nucleotides read TGTGCCAGCAGCTTTCCTGGGGGGAGCAATCAGCCCCAGCATTTT. Amino acids: CASSFPGGSNQPQHF.

In DNA form, the CDR3 reads TGTGCCAGCAGCGCGCCAATTCCGACAGGGAATACTGAAGCTTTCTTT. Its translation is CASSAPIPTGNTEAFF. The genes are TRBV3-2 and TRBJ1-1; the table assigns TRBD1, which was not confirmed against the DNA. TRBV3-2 is reported as a pseudogene. The CDR3 runs to 16 residues.

The genes are TRBV7-3 and TRBJ2-7; 13 bases map to TRBD2. From germline, CDR1 is SGHTA and CDR2 FQGTGA. The CDR3 has 15 amino acids. Trimming at V came to 4 bases and at J to 3 bases, leaving 3 bases not matched to a gene. CDR3: CASSSGLAGNYEQYF. As DNA, the CDR3 is TGTGCCAGCAGCTCGGGACTAGCGGGAAACTACGAGCAGTACTTC.

This clonotype was picked up many times. The chain carries TRBV28 and TRBJ1-5; TRBD1 aligns across 10 bases. J was trimmed by 0 bases and V by 7 bases; bases with no gene match: 15. CDR1 is MDHEN and CDR2 is SYDVKM in the germline V gene. The length of the CDR3 is 19 residues. The CDR3 loop is CASTNPWDRGVYSNQPQHF. The CDR3 DNA reads as TGTGCCAGCACTAACCCTTGGGACAGGGGAGTTTATAGCAATCAGCCCCAGCATTTT.

CDR3: CASTPNSNQPQHF. CDR3 bases: TGTGCCAGCACCCCTAACAGCAATCAGCCCCAGCATTTT. This chain links TRBV7-2 with TRBJ1-5; D uncertain. This CDR3 comprises 13 residues. V lost 7 bases and J 1 base, leaving 8 bases between the germline ends. CDR1 and CDR2 from the germline V gene are SGHTA and FQGNSA.

The V gene is TRBV7-9, the J gene TRBJ2-3; the D gene could be TRBD1 or TRBD2 (5 bases each). Trimming shortened V by 1 base and J by 6 bases, and 14 bases separated the two germline ends. The germline gives CDR1 SEHNR, CDR2 FQNEAQ (reference sequence). The CDR3 has 15 residues. CDR3 sequence reads: CASSLGGSAEDTQYF. The CDR3 coding sequence is TGTGCCAGCAGCTTAGGGGGGTCCGCGGAGGATACGCAGTATTTT.

This clonotype was seen ten or more times. The chain has TRBV2 and TRBJ1-3; perhaps TRBD1 as D (5 bases). V dropped 3 bases and J dropped 0 bases, with 6 bases sitting between them. Looked up from germline, CDR1 is SNHLY and CDR2 is FYNNEI. This CDR3 has 14 amino acids. This chain's CDR3 is CASSEGGSGNTIYF. CDR3 in DNA: TGTGCCAGCAGTGAGGGGGGCTCTGGAAACACCATATATTTT.

Ten or more counts support this clonotype. This chain joins TRBV6-5 and TRBJ1-2; 8 bases line up with TRBD1. The CDR3 consists of 15 residues. Germline V CDR1 and CDR2: MNHEY, SVGAGI. V lost 0 bases and J lost 7; bases outside the gene matches: 7. The CDR3 protein is CASSYSIQGVSGYTF. Written as DNA, the CDR3 is TGTGCCAGCAGTTACTCGATACAGGGGGTCTCTGGCTACACCTTC.

This clonotype was picked up many times. The genes are TRBV7-2 and TRBJ1-5; D not certain. The CDR3 consists of 15 residues. V lost 3 bases to trimming and J lost 5 bases, with 14 bases between them. Germline-derived CDR1 and CDR2 are SGHTA and FQGNSA. CDR3 sequence reads: CASSFGLAGDQPQHF. Here the CDR3 DNA reads TGTGCCAGCAGCTTTGGACTCGCCGGCGATCAGCCCCAGCATTTT.

V is TRBV10-1 and J is TRBJ2-7, with 7 bases aligning to TRBD2. J was trimmed by 6 bases and V by 6 bases; bases with no gene match: 5. Germline loops: CDR1 WNHNN, CDR2 SYGVQD (reference sequence). The CDR3 runs 12 residues. CDR3 loop: CASSGRTSEQYF. CDR3 sequence (DNA): TGCGCCAGCAGCGGGAGGACTAGCGAGCAGTACTTC.

This clonotype was recorded many times. V is TRBV28 and J is TRBJ1-2; 7 bases are a match to TRBD1. Germline V gives CDR1 MDHEN, CDR2 SYDVKM. CDR3 size: 15 residues. The ends lost 6 bases at V and 4 bases at J; junction bases unmatched: 11. The chain's CDR3 is CASSPPFGTAYGYTF. CDR3 coding DNA: TGTGCCAGCAGCCCGCCCTTTGGGACAGCCTATGGCTACACCTTC.

The sample holds many counts of this clonotype. CDR3 sequence: CAWSKGTYEQYF. The DNA for the CDR3 is TGTGCCTGGAGTAAGGGTACCTACGAGCAGTACTTC. V usage is TRBV30 and J usage is TRBJ2-7, with D unresolved. The V gene's germline CDR1 is GTSNPN and CDR2 SVGIG (reference sequence). CDR3 length equals 12 residues. V lost 2 bases to trimming and J lost 2 bases, with 7 bases between them.

Many counts were recorded for this clonotype. V usage is TRBV6-1 and J usage is TRBJ1-5; 9 bases align to TRBD1. CDR1 and CDR2 (germline): MNHNS, SASEGT. The CDR3 runs to 15 residues. The V segment lost 5 bases and the J segment 6 bases; nucleotides outside the gene matches: 8. As DNA, the CDR3 is TGTGCCAGCAGTTCCGGGACAGGGATTGGTCAGCCCCAGCATTTT. Its translation is CASSSGTGIGQPQHF.